This T cell receptor (delta chain) was captured by sequencing in a study of gammadelta T cells in human blood. This clone is labeled as large. TCRdb reanalyzed the RT-PCR reads using CATT. The sample lists 1,200 to 1,500 delta-chain clones, 15% to 20% occurring once. Germline CDR1 reads TSWWSYY; CDR2 reads QGS. CDR3 length: 18 residues. The V gene lost 0 bases and the J gene lost 0 bases, with 17 bases spanning the gap. V and J are TRDV1 and TRDJ1, with D unclear. The TCR was taken from a human donor. Sequenced: non-Vgamma9Vdelta2 gamma-delta T cells from infant blood. In DNA form, the CDR3 reads TGTGCTCTTGGGGAACTAGTGCCACGCCTGCCCTACACCGATAAACTCATCTTT. This encodes CALGELVPRLPYTDKLIF.